This T cell receptor beta chain emerged from a study of molecular identifiers for immune sequencing clone quantification. General study results and limits: One cell's worth of spiked Jurkat TCR RNA was reportedly detectable among 970,000 or so naive cells.

Bulk TCR library preparation followed previously described methods with listed TCR primers. Each CDR3 protein gets one entry after TCRdb re-called the PCR reads with MiXCR. Found here are around 460,000 distinct CDR3 sequences, 20% to 25% of them singletons; the top ten hold about 0.78%. In this sample, this clonotype turned up a few times. Its antigen remains unidentified. Source material for naive CD8 libraries was roughly 20,000 to 1,100,000 sorted cells, with 10%, 30% or 50% RNA. V gave up 0 bases and J gave up 4 bases, with 12 bases separating them. CDR3 size: 15 residues. The germline V gene encodes CDR1 SGDLS and CDR2 YYNGEE.

This receptor was obtained from a human donor in good health. Some libraries in this study had Jurkat cell RNA spiked in. Material: naive CD8+ T cells from blood, with Jurkat cell RNA spiked in. Subset specified: FACS-sorted CD8+CD4-CCR7+CD45RA+ naive T cells. The chain carries TRBV9 and TRBJ2-3; no reliable D call. The chain's CDR3 is CASSVGPQSADTQYF. The DNA of the CDR3 is TGTGCCAGCAGCGTAGGTCCCCAAAGCGCAGATACGCAGTATTTT.